The text below deals with one TCR beta chain. The source of the sample is a study of cytomegalovirus exposure and HLA in healthy donors. PCR employed 60 Vbeta and 13 Jbeta primers. The table came from immunoSEQ multiplex PCR; TCRdb's copy has only in-frame clones and leaves some out. This listing includes approximately 190,000 clones. This sequence originates from a boy between 10 and 17 years old in good health and CMV-seronegative. Sequencing was performed on PBMCs.

In nucleotides, the CDR3 is TGTGCCACCTCGAGGGAGGTTCGGAACACCGGGGAGCTGTTTTTT. Translated: CATSREVRNTGELFF. The V call is TRBV7-6, the J call TRBJ2-2; TRBD2 is a possible D gene (6 bases). The CDR3 consists of 15 residues. V lost 10 bases, J lost 1 base, and 16 bases lay in between. Germline CDR1 is SGHVS and CDR2 is FNYEAQ.